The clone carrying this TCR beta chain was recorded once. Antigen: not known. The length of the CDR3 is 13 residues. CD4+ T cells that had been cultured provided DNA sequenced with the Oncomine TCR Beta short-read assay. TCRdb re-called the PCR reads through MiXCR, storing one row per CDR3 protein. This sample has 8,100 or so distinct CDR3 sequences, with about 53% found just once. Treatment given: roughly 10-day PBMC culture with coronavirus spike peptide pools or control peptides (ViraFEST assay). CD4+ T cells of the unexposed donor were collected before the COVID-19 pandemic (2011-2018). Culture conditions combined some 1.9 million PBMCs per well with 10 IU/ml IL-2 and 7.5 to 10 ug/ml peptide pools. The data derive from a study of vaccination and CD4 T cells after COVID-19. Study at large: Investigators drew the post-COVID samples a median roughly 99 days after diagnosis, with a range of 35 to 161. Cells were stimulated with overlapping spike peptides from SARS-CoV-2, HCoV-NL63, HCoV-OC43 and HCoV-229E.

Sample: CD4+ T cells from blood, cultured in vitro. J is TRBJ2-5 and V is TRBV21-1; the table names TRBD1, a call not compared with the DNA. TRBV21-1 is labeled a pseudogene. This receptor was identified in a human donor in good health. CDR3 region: CASSPGGEETQYF. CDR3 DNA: TGTGCCAGCAGCCCCGGGGGGGAAGAGACCCAGTACTTC.